Described below is a single T cell receptor (beta chain) sequence and its context. No antigen is known for it. These data are taken from a study of T cells after yellow fever vaccination. Findings of the study overall: The study re-detected most primary-vaccination clones after the booster (under 97% CD4, roughly 85% CD8).

Germline V gene data show CDR1 as SQVTM and CDR2 as ANQGSEA. The length of the CDR3 is 13 residues. With 3 bases removed from V and 7 bases from J, the gap between germline ends came to 15 bases. TCRdb independently ran MiXCR on the 5' RACE reads; one entry per CDR3 protein. The table has around 250,000 distinct CDR3 sequences, 6.9% seen once. This clonotype was sampled from a man aged 25 to 45 who received the YFV17D yellow fever vaccine. The input for sequencing was CD4+ T cells sorted from PBMCs, taken 15 days after the yellow fever booster vaccination. V and J are TRBV29-1 and TRBJ1-2; a weak D match, TRBD1 (6 bases). CDR3 DNA: TGCAGCGTTGATGGACAGAGGTCGGGTGGCTACACCTTC. It yields the protein CSVDGQRSGGYTF. The full variable domain, with the rest looked up from reference TRBV29-1 and TRBJ1-2, is SAVISQKPSRDICQRGTSLTIQCQVDSQVTMMFWYRQQPGQSLTLIATANQGSEATYESGFVIDKFPISRPNLTFSTLTVSNMSPEDSSIYLCSVDGQRSGGYTFGSGTRLTVV.